Listed here are 30 T cell receptor beta chains from one sample, sequenced in a study of low-dose radiotherapy and immunotherapy resistance in tumors. TRAV and TRBV primers primed cDNA for both TCRalpha and TCRbeta. The PCR that amplified TCRs ran for around 20 cycles, relying on a constant-region primer and a V-primer adapter. TCRdb redid the calling of the reads with MiXCR, one entry per CDR3 protein. Among almost 45,000 distinct CDR3 sequences listed, about 25% were seen once. Time point defined: after trial treatment. Treatment indicated: LDRT plus nivolumab, ipilimumab, low-dose cyclophosphamide and aspirin (RACIN trial). This sample comprised PBMCs, obtained after low-dose radiotherapy plus immunotherapy. The receptors here all came from a male donor with prostate cancer.

For this clonotype: The likely explanation is a read error, given a far larger clone one base away. V is TRBV6-2 or TRBV6-3 and J is TRBJ2-5, with D perhaps assigned TRBD1 or TRBD2 (5 bases each). V gave up 10 bases and J gave up 11 bases, with 32 bases separating them. CDR3 length: 16 residues. CDR1 is MNHEY, CDR2 SVGEGT, per germline. CDR3 DNA sequence: TGTGCCACCAGCCGGAAGAAGAATCAGGGAGCCGATGAGCAGTACTTC. Its protein product is CATSRKKNQGADEQYF.

The chain is built from TRBV12-3 or TRBV12-4 and TRBJ1-2; D ambiguous. There are 13 residues in the CDR3. The V end was cut by 0 bases, the J end by 7 bases, with 9 bases between. For the CDR3, the DNA is TGTGCCAGCAGTTTAGCCGGGTATGGTGGCTACACCTTC. Residues: CASSLAGYGGYTF.

This clonotype was recorded many times. The genes are TRBV11-1 and TRBJ2-6, with a possible D match to TRBD2 (6 bases). CDR1 and CDR2 from the germline V gene are SGHAT and FQDESV (reference sequence). This CDR3 contains 20 residues. Trimming removed 2 bases at V and 0 bases at J, with 20 bases between. CDR3 in DNA: TGTGCCAGCAGCTTACAGGCGGGCTGGCGGGGTAGCTCTGGGGCCAACGTCCTGACTTTC. This gives the protein CASSLQAGWRGSSGANVLTF.

At least ten counts were recorded for this clonotype. The genes are TRBV5-1 and TRBJ2-2; TRBD1 matches 7 bases. CDR3 length: 14 amino acids. CDR1 is SGHRS and CDR2 is YFSETQ in the germline V gene. The junction had 3 bases not matched to a gene; V was cut back by 2 bases and J by 5 bases. CDR3 bases: TGCGCCAGCAGCTTCGAGGGGGCTACCGGGGAGCTGTTTTTT. Amino acid sequence: CASSFEGATGELFF.

This chain links TRBV7-6 with TRBJ2-3, with D possibly being TRBD2 (6 bases). The CDR3 loop spans 16 amino acids. The ends were cut back, 6 bases at V and 1 base at J, with 17 bases in the middle. CDR1 is SGHVS, CDR2 FNYEAQ, per germline. DNA for the CDR3: TGTGCCAGCAGTCCTGCCCTAGCGAAGGGCACAGATACGCAGTATTTT. It specifies CASSPALAKGTDTQYF.

At least ten counts were recorded for this clonotype. The J gene is TRBJ2-3, the V gene TRBV28; 8 bases are shared with TRBD1. This CDR3 comprises 14 residues. V trimming: 4 bases; J trimming: 5 bases; junction bases outside the gene matches: 5. From germline, CDR1 is MDHEN and CDR2 SYDVKM. The chain's CDR3 is CASSSRGRGDTQYF. CDR3 sequence (DNA): TGTGCCAGCAGTTCCAGGGGGCGAGGAGATACGCAGTATTTT.

This clonotype was detected many times. This chain joins TRBV2 and TRBJ1-2; D unclear. Germline CDR1 is SNHLY and CDR2 is FYNNEI. Trimming removed 4 bases from V and 0 bases from J, with 9 bases in between. The CDR3 covers 14 residues. The CDR3 coding sequence is TGTGCCAGCAGTGTAAACCGAGCTAACTATGGCTACACCTTC. This gives the protein CASSVNRANYGYTF.

The CDR3 nucleotides read TGTGCCTGGAGTAGGAGTAGCGGCCTAAGCTCCTACGAGCAGTACTTC. Its protein is CAWSRSSGLSSYEQYF. The chain uses TRBV30 and TRBJ2-7, with a possible D match to TRBD2 (6 bases). CDR3 length: 16 amino acids. Per the germline V gene, CDR1 is GTSNPN and CDR2 is SVGIG (reference sequence). V was clipped by 2 bases and J by 0 bases, with 17 bases between them.

This clonotype was observed at least ten times. V is TRBV5-5 and J is TRBJ2-3; 8 positions match TRBD2. Unmatched junction bases numbered 8, after V lost 0 bases and J lost 8 bases. The germline gives CDR1 SGHKS, CDR2 YYEKEE (reference sequence). The CDR3 is 15 amino acids. The DNA for the CDR3 is TGTGCCAGCAGCTTGGTAAACCGGGGGGGCTCTACGCAGTATTTT. Amino acid sequence: CASSLVNRGGSTQYF.

There are many counts of this clonotype. This chain joins TRBV6-2 or TRBV6-3 and TRBJ2-7; the D gene is possibly TRBD2 (5 bases). Deletions cut 3 bases from V and 2 bases from J, with 14 bases between. Per germline, CDR1 MNHEY and CDR2 SVGEGT. CDR3 size: 15 residues. The CDR3 spells CASSYSAMDPYEQYF. CDR3 sequence (DNA): TGTGCCAGCAGTTATAGCGCGATGGATCCCTACGAGCAGTACTTC.

For this clonotype: A read error is likely here: a far larger clone is one base away. The chain is built from TRBV7-9 and TRBJ2-7, with 10 positions matching TRBD2. Germline V gene data show CDR1 as SEHNR and CDR2 as FQNEAQ (reference sequence). CDR3 size: 16 residues. With V trimmed by 5 bases and J by 7 bases, 14 bases remained unmatched. The CDR3 sequence: CASSPAGGFVHNEQYF. CDR3 nucleotides: TGTGCCAGCAGCCCAGCGGGGGGGTTTGTCCACAATGAGCAGTACTTC.

This clonotype was seen ten or more times. The chain couples TRBV6-6 to TRBJ2-3, with 7 bases aligning to TRBD2. The CDR3 length is 16 residues. Germline-derived CDR1 and CDR2 are MNHNY and SVGAGI (reference sequence). The trim removed 4 bases at V and 3 bases at J, leaving 10 bases unmatched. The DNA of the CDR3 is TGTGCCAGCAGTTTCGTCGTTGGGCGGGGGACAGATACGCAGTATTTT. Protein sequence: CASSFVVGRGTDTQYF.

This clonotype was observed at least ten times. The V gene is TRBV7-9, the J gene TRBJ2-1; maybe TRBD2 (6 bases). V was shortened by 3 bases and J by 5 bases, with 20 bases between the two germline ends. Germline V gives CDR1 SEHNR, CDR2 FQNEAQ (reference sequence). The CDR3 length is 17 residues. CDR3 residues: CASSFERGLPRDNEQFF. The CDR3 nucleotides are TGTGCCAGCAGCTTCGAAAGGGGACTCCCACGAGACAATGAGCAGTTCTTC. The full variable domain, in which reference TRBV7-9 and TRBJ2-1 provide the parts outside the CDR3, is DTGVSQNPRHKITKRGQNVTFRCDPISEHNRLYWYRQTLGQGPEFLTYFQNEAQLEKSRLLSDRFSAERPKGSFSTLEIQRTEQGDSAMYLCASSFERGLPRDNEQFFGPGTRLTVL.

This clonotype occurred once. No DNA is shown, since the ends of the CDR3 on it are uncertain; the CDR3 is the one TCRdb lists. The chain recombines TRBV21-1 with TRBJ2-2; the table names TRBD1, a call not compared with the DNA. TRBV21-1 is a documented pseudogene. The CDR3 region is 16 residues in length, termini included. CDR3 in amino acids: CASSRTGGETTGSCFF.

This clonotype was detected once. V usage is TRBV5-1 and J usage is TRBJ2-3; D perhaps matches TRBD2 (6 bases). Looked up from germline, CDR1 is SGHRS and CDR2 is YFSETQ. This CDR3 has 16 residues. V was shortened by 0 bases and J by 0 bases, with 11 bases between the two germline ends. Here the CDR3 reads CASSLDPGTSTDTQYF. The CDR3 DNA sequence: TGCGCCAGCAGCTTGGATCCCGGGACTAGCACAGATACGCAGTATTTT.

This clonotype was picked up many times. The V call is TRBV20-1, the J call TRBJ1-2, with D unclear. From germline, CDR1 is DFQATT and CDR2 SNEGSKA (reference sequence). The CDR3 spans 11 residues. V shed 3 bases and J shed 4 bases, with 6 bases lying between them. The CDR3 sequence is CSASGSYGYTF. As DNA, the CDR3 is TGCAGTGCTAGTGGCAGCTATGGCTACACCTTC.

A note on this clonotype: A far larger clone is a single base away, which makes a read error likely. This chain joins TRBV29-1 and TRBJ2-7, with 10 nucleotides matching TRBD2. The CDR3 consists of 14 residues. Trimming removed 3 bases from V and 8 bases from J; junction bases left unmatched: 10. Looked up from germline, CDR1 is SQVTM and CDR2 is ANQGSEA. CDR3 region: CSVESQREGQQQYF. CDR3 nucleotides: TGCAGCGTTGAGTCCCAGCGGGAGGGCCAGCAGCAGTACTTC.

About this clonotype: This likely came from a read error, as a far larger clone is one base away. This rearrangement joins TRBV20-1 to TRBJ2-1; 8 bases map to TRBD2. Germline CDR1 DFQATT, CDR2 SNEGSKA (reference sequence). J was trimmed by 9 bases and V by 0 bases; bases with no gene match: 7. The CDR3 spans 14 residues. CDR3 nucleotide sequence: TGCAGTGCTAGAGATACAGGGACTAGTTTTGAGCAGTTCTTC. Translated, it gives CSARDTGTSFEQFF.

This clonotype showed up many times. The chain is built from TRBV3-1 and TRBJ2-7; D is tentatively TRBD1 or TRBD2 (5 bases each). With 0 bases removed from V and 1 base from J, the gap between germline ends came to 10 bases. Germline-derived CDR1 and CDR2 are LGHDT and YNNKEL (reference sequence). This CDR3 has 15 amino acids. The CDR3 loop is CASSQDFGASYEQYF. In DNA form, the CDR3 reads TGTGCCAGCAGCCAAGACTTCGGGGCTTCCTACGAGCAGTACTTC.

This clonotype was counted many times. CDR3: CASSQDLGVDEQFF. The CDR3, as DNA: TGTGCCAGCAGCCAAGATTTAGGGGTCGATGAGCAGTTCTTC. The chain joins TRBV14 to TRBJ2-1; possibly TRBD1 for D (5 bases). This CDR3 contains 14 residues. Trimming took 0 bases from V and 8 from J, leaving 11 bases between them. Germline assignment: CDR1 SGHDN and CDR2 FVKESK.

This clonotype was recorded at least ten times. The rearrangement uses TRBV29-1 and TRBJ1-2; D uncertain. CDR3 size: 13 residues. The V gene's germline CDR1 is SQVTM and CDR2 ANQGSEA. V was cut by 0 bases and J by 7 bases, with 12 bases left in between. CDR3 nucleotide sequence: TGCAGCGTTGAAGAGGCGGGTGTCGGTGGCTACACCTTC. Translating gives CSVEEAGVGGYTF. Supplemented by reference TRBV29-1 and TRBJ1-2, the full variable domain reads SAVISQKPSRDICQRGTSLTIQCQVDSQVTMMFWYRQQPGQSLTLIATANQGSEATYESGFVIDKFPISRPNLTFSTLTVSNMSPEDSSIYLCSVEEAGVGGYTFGSGTRLTVV.

The table lists this clonotype with many counts. The gene calls are TRBV9 and TRBJ2-1; 14 positions agree with TRBD2. This CDR3 spans 15 amino acids. Trimming removed 2 bases from V and 8 bases from J; junction bases left unmatched: 3. Germline assignment: CDR1 SGDLS and CDR2 YYNGEE. CDR3 sequence reads: CASSVGTSGGHEQFF. The CDR3 DNA sequence: TGTGCCAGCAGCGTCGGGACTAGCGGGGGTCATGAGCAGTTCTTC.

Notes on this clonotype: This CDR3 is missing its conserved last phenylalanine or tryptophan, likely due to a read error. The CDR3 loop reads CTSSPLGEGQGLYEQYL. The CDR3 coding sequence is TGCACCAGCAGCCCCCTGGGAGAAGGACAGGGTCTTTACGAGCAGTACTTA. The chain employs TRBV5-1 and TRBJ2-7; 8 bases match TRBD1. CDR1 is SGHRS and CDR2 is YFSETQ in the germline V gene. This CDR3 is built from 17 residues.

Comment on this clonotype: This likely stems from a read error, as it lies one base from a far larger clone. The V and J genes are TRBV6-2 or TRBV6-3 and TRBJ2-1; D gene unclear. This CDR3 has 11 amino acids. Trimming shortened V by 5 bases and J by 10 bases, and 9 bases separated the two germline ends. Germline loops: CDR1 MNHEY, CDR2 SVGEGT. The DNA for the CDR3 is TGTGCCAGCAGTGTTTACTACGAGCAGTTCTTC. This translates into CASSVYYEQFF.

A few counts support this clonotype. The chain employs TRBV14 and TRBJ2-7; TRBD2 matches at 7 bases. The germline V gene encodes CDR1 SGHDN and CDR2 FVKESK. CDR3 length: 15 residues. V lost 1 base and J lost 0; bases outside the gene matches: 3. The CDR3 sequence is CASSQVRGSSYEQYF. The CDR3 DNA is TGTGCCAGCAGCCAAGTGCGGGGGAGCTCCTACGAGCAGTACTTC.

This clonotype was seen many times. The chain is built from TRBV20-1 and TRBJ2-3; unclear D gene. CDR1 is DFQATT and CDR2 is SNEGSKA in the germline V gene (reference sequence). Trimming left V 5 bases short and J 4 bases short, with 16 bases between. This CDR3 comprises 14 residues. CDR3: CSAYAPDRADTQYF. In DNA form, the CDR3 reads TGCAGTGCTTACGCCCCGGATAGGGCAGATACGCAGTATTTT.

The sample holds many counts of this clonotype. The chain joins TRBV29-1 to TRBJ1-1; D unclear. V dropped 3 bases and J dropped 1 base, with 9 bases sitting between them. There are 13 residues in the CDR3. Germline V gives CDR1 SQVTM, CDR2 ANQGSEA. The CDR3 protein is CSVEWSRNTEAFF. CDR3 in DNA: TGCAGCGTTGAGTGGTCTAGGAACACTGAAGCTTTCTTT.

With respect to this clonotype: This likely came from a read error, as a far larger clone is one base away. The genes are TRBV26 and TRBJ1-2; whether TRBD1, the table's D call, matches the DNA was not checked. TRBV26 corresponds to a pseudogene. The CDR3 has 11 residues. CDR3 residues: CAEAGDSRYTF. CDR3 in DNA: TGTGCCGAAGCAGGGGATAGTCGCTACACCTTC.

In this sample, this clonotype turned up many times. The V call is TRBV28, the J call TRBJ2-7; D is perhaps TRBD2 (6 bases). Germline lookup yields CDR1 MDHEN and CDR2 SYDVKM. CDR3 size: 14 residues. Trimming left V 6 bases short and J 1 base short, with 13 bases between. The CDR3 sequence: CASSPREWSYEQYF. The CDR3 coding sequence is TGTGCCAGCAGCCCTCGGGAGTGGTCCTACGAGCAGTACTTC.

As for this clonotype: It differs at one base from a far larger clone, so likely a read error. This chain connects TRBV6-2 or TRBV6-3 to TRBJ2-7; D tentatively reads TRBD1 or TRBD2 (6 bases each). Germline V gene lookup returns CDR1 MNHEY and CDR2 SVGEGT. Trimming took off 5 bases at V and 2 bases at J, with 16 bases between the two ends. The CDR3 runs to 15 residues. The CDR3 nucleotides are TGTGCCAGCAGTGAGCCCGGGGGCGTCACCTACGAGCAGTACTTC. Its protein product is CASSEPGGVTYEQYF.